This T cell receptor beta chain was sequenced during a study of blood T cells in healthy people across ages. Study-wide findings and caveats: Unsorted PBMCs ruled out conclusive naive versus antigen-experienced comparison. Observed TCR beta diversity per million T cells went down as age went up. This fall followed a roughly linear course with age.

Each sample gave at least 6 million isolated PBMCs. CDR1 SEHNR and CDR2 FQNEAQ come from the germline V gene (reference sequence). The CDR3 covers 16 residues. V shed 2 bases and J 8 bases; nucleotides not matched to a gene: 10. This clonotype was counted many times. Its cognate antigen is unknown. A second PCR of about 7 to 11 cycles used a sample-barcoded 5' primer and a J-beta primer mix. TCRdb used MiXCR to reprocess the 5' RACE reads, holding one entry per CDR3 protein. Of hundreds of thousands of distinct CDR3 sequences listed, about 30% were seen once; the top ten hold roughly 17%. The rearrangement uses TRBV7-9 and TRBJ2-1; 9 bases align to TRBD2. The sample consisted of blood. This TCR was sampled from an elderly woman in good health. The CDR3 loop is CASSLSSGGLNDEQFF. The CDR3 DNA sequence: TGTGCCAGCAGCTTAAGTAGCGGGGGCCTGAACGATGAGCAGTTCTTC.